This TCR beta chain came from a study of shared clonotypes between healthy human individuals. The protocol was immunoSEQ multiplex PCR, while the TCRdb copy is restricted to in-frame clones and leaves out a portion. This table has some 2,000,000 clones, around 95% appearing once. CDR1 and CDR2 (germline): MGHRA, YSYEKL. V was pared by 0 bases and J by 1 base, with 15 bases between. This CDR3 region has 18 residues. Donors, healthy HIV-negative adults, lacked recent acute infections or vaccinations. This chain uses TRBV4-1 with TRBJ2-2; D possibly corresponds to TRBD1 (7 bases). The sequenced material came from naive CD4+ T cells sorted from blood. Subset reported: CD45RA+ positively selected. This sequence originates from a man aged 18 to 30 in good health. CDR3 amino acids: CASSQDARRGVNTGELFF. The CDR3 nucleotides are TGCGCCAGCAGCCAAGACGCCCGCAGGGGGGTGAACACCGGGGAGCTGTTTTTT.